This entry concerns a single T cell receptor (beta chain). Which antigen it targets is not known. The record has no base qualities; no much larger clone is one base away. This sample was taken from a study of T cells after posttransplantation cyclophosphamide (TCRdb year 2016). As for the study more broadly: T cell repertoire reconstitution was tracked by TRB sequencing after myeloablative bone marrow transplantation in which posttransplantation cyclophosphamide was used as GVHD prophylaxis. Public TRB sequences were compared against a database of over 3,500 sequences linked to responses to pathogens, tumor antigens, self-antigens and alloantigens. Antigen receptor sequencing covered samples from some 36 PTCy-treated patients and 15 to 20 of their related bone marrow donors. TRB sequencing was also done on up to 3 additional blood samples from 2 to 5.2 years after transplant in 3 patients, and on pretransplant blood from several patients. Blood from all 30 or so PTCy patients with 1-year posttransplant specimens was subjected to TRB sequencing. Because TRA and TRB clonality correlated tightly in 8 to 10 samples, the subsequent TCR analyses were limited to TRB only. The paper as a whole reports these results and caveats: Donor-recipient similarity was low at 1-2 months but increased during the first year, and donor CD8+ memory clones often dominated later blood repertoires. The TRB repertoires of T cells infiltrating skin or the GI tract showed only limited overlap with the TRB repertoires found in blood. Across over 40 patients, TRB clonality was highly associated with recipient CMV seropositivity and CMV reactivation, and PTCy diversity was similar to diversity in CNI/methotrexate controls.

The germline V gene encodes CDR1 SGHTA and CDR2 FQGNSA. There are 16 amino acids in the CDR3, from cysteine to phenylalanine inclusive. Of the read, only the CDR3 DNA is kept; its 48 bases are in frame from base 1. The V end loses 5 bases and the J end loses 0 bases, and a stretch of 14 bases separates them. What this sample's treatment or condition label stands for: high-dose cyclophosphamide on days +3 and +4 as single-agent GVHD prophylaxis. Busulfan and fludarabine conditioning, a related or unrelated marrow graft, and cyclophosphamide on days +3 and +4 were given to PTCy patients. PTCy-treated patients were drawn from a prospective multi-institutional clinical trial. Mononuclear cells from peripheral blood and bone marrow were separated by Ficoll-Hypaque density centrifugation and then cryopreserved. Genomic DNA was used for TRB sequencing, which was performed with the immunoSEQ assay at survey resolution or with the hsTCRB kit. The authors processed their data as follows. The immunoSEQ software handled initial read processing, and the LymphoSeq R package was used for repertoire analyses. Clonality was computed as 1 minus normalized Shannon entropy; Gini coefficient was also calculated for each TRB dataset. Phenotypes of unsorted samples were inferred by mapping TRB sequences from sorted subsets of the recipient or donor onto the same recipient's unsorted samples. This is the immuneACCESS table as TCRdb keeps it, with only in-frame sequences that have V and J called. A part of the clones is gone; compared with another copy, unresolved V genes explain less than half, and the rest is unexplained. That table is the source of V, J and clone size, and D and trimming were worked out from the DNA. Here the sample has more than 1,200 clones; around 81% occur a single time. The ten largest clones represent approximately 30% of the sample.

Sample: PBMCs, taken 220 to 250 days after allogeneic stem cell transplant with posttransplant cyclophosphamide. Here the chain combines TRBV7-2 and TRBJ1-5; TRBD1 might be the D gene, on 6 matching bases. The sequence came from an older female patient who received an allogeneic stem cell transplant from an unrelated donor, was CMV-positive, and had acute GVHD only. A transplant means some T cells may be of graft donor rather than patient origin. The DNA reads TGTGCCAGCAGCAGCGGGACAACCCGTAGCAATCAGCCCCAGCATTTT. It codes for CASSSGTTRSNQPQHF. The full variable domain, completed from the reference TRBV7-2 and TRBJ1-5 proteins outside the CDR3, reads GAGVSQSPSNKVTEKGKDVELRCDPISGHTALYWYRQSLGQGLEFLIYFQGNSAPDKSGLPSDRFSAERTGGSVSTLTIQRTQQEDSAVYLCASSSGTTRSNQPQHFGDGTRLSIL.